This T cell receptor (beta chain) emerged from a study of regulatory and conventional T cells in RAG deficiency. Overall study findings and caveats: Omenn CD25-high CD127-low cells may be activated cells, not true Tregs. Control T-cell subsets had markedly higher Shannon entropy and lower Simpson indices than RAG-deficient patients. Compared with controls, unique Treg TCR beta sequences dropped around 90-fold in Omenn syndrome and CID/AS. Omenn patients showed >90% Treg-Tconv overlap and shorter CDR3 lengths.

Data came from immunoSEQ multiplex PCR; TCRdb stores just in-frame clones and leaves some out. The table has some 960 clones, over 80% seen once. To note about this clone: The antigen is undetermined.

The CDR3 length is 14 residues. Germline V gene lookup returns CDR1 SGHTA and CDR2 FQGTGA. Trimming cost V 4 bases and J 2 bases, with 10 bases left between them. Conventional CD4+ T cells were sorted from blood as CD25-low CD127-high cells. This chain connects TRBV7-3 to TRBJ2-3; D is unresolved. This TCR derives from a human donor with RAG deficiency presenting as combined immunodeficiency. Input material: CD4+ effector T cells sorted from blood. The CDR3 DNA reads as TGTGCCAGCAGCTCCTCTATTCCCACAGATACGCAGTATTTT. Translating gives CASSSSIPTDTQYF.